Shown below are 12 T cell receptor beta chains from a single sample sequenced in a study of blood T cell repertoires in COVID-19. The table came from immunoSEQ multiplex PCR; TCRdb's copy has only in-frame clones and leaves some out. The table has about 160,000 clones, about 85% seen once. The sequencing input was peripheral blood. The receptors come from a woman between 55 and 75 years old with COVID-19, enrolled during active disease.

J is TRBJ1-2 and V is TRBV3-1 (or the pseudogene TRBV3-2); D might be TRBD1 (6 bases). CDR3 length equals 14 residues. From germline, CDR1 is LGHDT and CDR2 YNNKEL (reference sequence). V was clipped by 1 base and J by 7 bases, with 13 bases between them. The CDR3 region has the DNA TGTGCCAGCAGCCAAGGGGGGCGCGTCTCTGGCTACACCTTC. Translation gives CASSQGGRVSGYTF.

This rearrangement joins TRBV6-5 to TRBJ2-2, with 7 bases identical to TRBD1. Germline CDR1 and CDR2: MNHEY and SVGAGI. CDR3 length: 14 amino acids. After removal of 2 bases from V and 7 bases from J, the junction contained 4 bases not matched to a gene. CDR3 residues: CASSYRQGGGELFF. Written as DNA, the CDR3 is TGTGCCAGCAGTTACAGACAGGGTGGCGGGGAGCTGTTTTTT.

This chain joins TRBV10-1 and TRBJ2-2, with TRBD2 as a possible D gene (6 bases). Trimming stripped 4 bases from V and 2 bases from J, with 11 bases between. Germline CDR1 WNHNN, CDR2 SYGVQD (reference sequence). This CDR3 region has 15 residues. CDR3 loop: CASSGVAANTGELFF. CDR3 in DNA: TGCGCCAGCAGTGGGGTAGCGGCTAACACCGGGGAGCTGTTTTTT.

The chain combines TRBV5-1 with TRBJ1-3, with 9 bases aligning to TRBD1. This CDR3 contains 17 residues. CDR1 and CDR2 from the germline V gene are SGHRS and YFSETQ. J gave up 0 bases and V 6 bases, and 10 bases lay outside the gene matches. CDR3 amino acids: CASTDGTGSSSGNTIYF. CDR3 in DNA: TGCGCCAGCACCGACGGGACAGGGTCCTCCTCTGGAAACACCATATATTTT.

The chain recombines TRBV27 with TRBJ1-5, with D possibly matching TRBD1 (6 bases). The CDR3 has 14 residues. In germline, CDR1 is MNHEY, CDR2 SMNVEV (reference sequence). V was pared by 1 base and J by 4 bases, with 8 bases between. This CDR3 is CASSLWGPNQPQHF. DNA for the CDR3: TGTGCCAGCAGTTTATGGGGGCCGAATCAGCCCCAGCATTTT.

The CDR3 spells CASIPQRGAGSYNEQFF. CDR3 DNA: TGTGCCAGTATCCCCCAAAGAGGAGCGGGAAGTTACAATGAGCAGTTCTTC. The chain carries TRBV19 and TRBJ2-1; 7 bases map to TRBD2. The CDR3 sequence is 17 residues long. V gave up 7 bases and J gave up 4 bases; unmatched junction bases: 16. Germline V gene lookup returns CDR1 LNHDA and CDR2 SQIVND (reference sequence).

The V and J genes are TRBV7-9 and TRBJ2-5; possible D gene TRBD1, 5 bases. CDR1 SEHNR and CDR2 FQNEAQ come from the germline V gene (reference sequence). The CDR3 is made up of 17 amino acids. V was clipped by 8 bases and J by 5 bases, with 27 bases between them. This chain's CDR3 is CASRNLGPGLVAETQYF. As DNA, the CDR3 is TGTGCCAGCCGAAACCTCGGCCCAGGGCTAGTCGCCGAGACCCAGTACTTC.

The count of this clone is one. Other DNA variants within this sample encode the same CDR3. The chain combines TRBV10-2 with TRBJ1-2, with 7 bases fitting TRBD1. This CDR3 has 13 residues. Germline assignment: CDR1 WSHSY and CDR2 SAAADI. With V trimmed by 4 bases and J by 3 bases, 2 bases remained unmatched. The CDR3 DNA reads TGCGCCAGCAGTGGTACAGGGGACTATGGCTACACCTTC. Translation gives CASSGTGDYGYTF.

CDR3 coding DNA: TGTGCCAGCAGCCAGGTGGGGAGGGAGGCGCTCACTGAAGCTTTCTTT. It yields the protein CASSQVGREALTEAFF. The J gene is TRBJ1-1, the V gene TRBV3-1 (or the pseudogene TRBV3-2), with D hard to call. Trimming took 3 bases from V and 4 from J, leaving 18 bases between them. The germline V gene encodes CDR1 LGHDT and CDR2 YNNKEL (reference sequence). This CDR3 comprises 16 residues.

The chain uses TRBV19 and TRBJ1-1; 7 nucleotides line up with TRBD1. The CDR3 extends over 14 amino acids. V was pared by 6 bases and J by 1 base, with 5 bases of the junction left unmatched. Germline CDR1 and CDR2: LNHDA and SQIVND (reference sequence). This CDR3 is CASRAYRGNTEAFF. Here the CDR3 DNA reads TGTGCCAGTAGGGCCTACAGGGGGAACACTGAAGCTTTCTTT.

Only a few counts were recorded for this clone. This chain uses TRBV6-2 or TRBV6-3 with TRBJ1-5, with a tentative D call TRBD1 (6 bases). The CDR3 runs to 17 residues. V was pared by 0 bases and J by 1 base, with 13 bases between. Germline V gene lookup returns CDR1 MNHEY and CDR2 SVGEGT. The CDR3 here is CASSYSTSTGSNQPQHF. CDR3 nucleotide sequence: TGTGCCAGCAGTTACTCGACGTCCACAGGGAGCAATCAGCCCCAGCATTTT.

The genes are TRBV29-1 and TRBJ2-5; 8 positions agree with TRBD2. With V trimmed by 8 bases and J by 4 bases, 15 bases remained unmatched. CDR3 length: 15 amino acids. Germline CDR1 reads SQVTM; CDR2 reads ANQGSEA. The CDR3 sequence: CSLNSERGRRETQYF. The CDR3 DNA follows: TGCAGCTTAAACAGCGAGCGGGGGCGGAGAGAGACCCAGTACTTC.